The present T cell receptor beta chain was sequenced within a study of CD8 T cells in Susac syndrome. Random hexamers were used to reverse transcribe the RNA input (roughly 0.5 to 1 ug). TCRdb re-derived calls from the immunoSEQ multiplex PCR reads in MiXCR, one entry per CDR3 protein. The data hold about 170,000 distinct CDR3 sequences, with roughly 95% observed a single time. Broader study findings: A relatively small number of individuals underwent TCR sequencing and HLA analysis.

As to this clonotype: Its antigen is not identified.

The CDR3 covers 15 residues. The V end lost 6 bases, the J end lost 3 bases, and 18 bases lay between the germline ends. CDR1 and CDR2 from the germline V gene are KGHSH and LQKENI. This sequence joins TRBV18 and TRBJ2-7, with D possibly being TRBD2 (6 bases). The origin of this receptor is a human donor with Susac syndrome. Sequencing used CD4+ T cells from PBMCs. This chain's CDR3 is CASSEGVGLGYEQYF. Written as DNA, the CDR3 is TGTGCCAGCTCCGAGGGAGTGGGACTTGGCTACGAGCAGTACTTC.